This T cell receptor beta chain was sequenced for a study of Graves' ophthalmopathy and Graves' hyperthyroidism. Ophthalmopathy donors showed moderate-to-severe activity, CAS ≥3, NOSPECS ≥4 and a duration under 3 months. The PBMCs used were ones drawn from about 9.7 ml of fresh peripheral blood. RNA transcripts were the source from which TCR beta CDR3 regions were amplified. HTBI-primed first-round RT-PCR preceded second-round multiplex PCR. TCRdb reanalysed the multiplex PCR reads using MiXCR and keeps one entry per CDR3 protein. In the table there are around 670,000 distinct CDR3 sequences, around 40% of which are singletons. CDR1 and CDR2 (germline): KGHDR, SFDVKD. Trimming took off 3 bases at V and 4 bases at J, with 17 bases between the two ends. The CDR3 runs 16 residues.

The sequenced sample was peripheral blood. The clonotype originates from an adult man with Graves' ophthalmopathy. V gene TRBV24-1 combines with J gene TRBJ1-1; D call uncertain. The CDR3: CATSDGARPEGTEAFF. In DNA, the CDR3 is TGTGCCACCAGTGATGGAGCGAGGCCGGAGGGCACTGAAGCTTTCTTT.